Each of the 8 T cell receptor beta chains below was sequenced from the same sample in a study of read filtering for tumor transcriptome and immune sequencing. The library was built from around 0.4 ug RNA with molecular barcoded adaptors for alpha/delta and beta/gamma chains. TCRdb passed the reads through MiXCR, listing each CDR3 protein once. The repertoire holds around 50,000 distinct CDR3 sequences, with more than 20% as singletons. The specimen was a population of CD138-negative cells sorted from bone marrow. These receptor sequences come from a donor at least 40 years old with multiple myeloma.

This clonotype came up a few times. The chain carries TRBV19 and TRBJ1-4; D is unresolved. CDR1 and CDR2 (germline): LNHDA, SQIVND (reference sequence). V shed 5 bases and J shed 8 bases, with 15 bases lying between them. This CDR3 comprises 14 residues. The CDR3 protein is CASSRAAKGEKLFF. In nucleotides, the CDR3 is TGTGCCAGTAGTCGGGCCGCCAAGGGAGAAAAACTGTTTTTT.

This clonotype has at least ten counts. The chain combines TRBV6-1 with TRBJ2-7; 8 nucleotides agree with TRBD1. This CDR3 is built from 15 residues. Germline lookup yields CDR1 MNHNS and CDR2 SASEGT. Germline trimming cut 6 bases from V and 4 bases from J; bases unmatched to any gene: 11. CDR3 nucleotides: TGTGCCAGCAGGTCGGACAGGGCTTCGGGATACGAGCAGTACTTC. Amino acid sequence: CASRSDRASGYEQYF.

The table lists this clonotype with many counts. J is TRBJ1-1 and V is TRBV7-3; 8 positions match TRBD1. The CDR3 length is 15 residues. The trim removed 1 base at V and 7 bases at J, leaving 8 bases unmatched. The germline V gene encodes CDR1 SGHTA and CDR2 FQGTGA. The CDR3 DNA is TGTGCCAGCAGCTTAAGGGCAGGGGGCTCTGGTGAAGCTTTCTTT. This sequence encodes CASSLRAGGSGEAFF.

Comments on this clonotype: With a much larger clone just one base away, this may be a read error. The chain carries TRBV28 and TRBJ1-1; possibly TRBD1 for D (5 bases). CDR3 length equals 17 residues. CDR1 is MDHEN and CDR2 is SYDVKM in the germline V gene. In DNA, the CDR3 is TGTGCCGGCAGTCCTTCTGGGGCAGGGAGGGTGAACACTGAAGCTTTCTTT. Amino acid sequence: CAGSPSGAGRVNTEAFF.

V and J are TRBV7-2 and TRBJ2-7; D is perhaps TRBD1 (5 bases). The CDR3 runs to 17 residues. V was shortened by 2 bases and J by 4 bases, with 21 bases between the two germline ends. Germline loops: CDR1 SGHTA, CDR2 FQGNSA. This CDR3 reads CASSLSRQSARMYEQYF. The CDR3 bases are TGTGCCAGCAGCTTATCTCGACAGTCCGCCCGAATGTACGAGCAGTACTTC.

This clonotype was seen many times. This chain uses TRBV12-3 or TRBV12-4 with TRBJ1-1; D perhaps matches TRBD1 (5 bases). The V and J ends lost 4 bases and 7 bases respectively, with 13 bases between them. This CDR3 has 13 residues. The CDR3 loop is CASSSFGQGEAFF. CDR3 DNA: TGTGCCAGCAGTTCCTTTGGGCAGGGTGAAGCTTTCTTT.

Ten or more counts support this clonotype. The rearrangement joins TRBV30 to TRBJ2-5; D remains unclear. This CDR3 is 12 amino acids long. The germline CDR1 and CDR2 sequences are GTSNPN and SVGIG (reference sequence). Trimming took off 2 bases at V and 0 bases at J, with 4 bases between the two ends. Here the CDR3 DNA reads TGTGCCTGGAGTTTGAACCAAGAGACCCAGTACTTC. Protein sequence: CAWSLNQETQYF.

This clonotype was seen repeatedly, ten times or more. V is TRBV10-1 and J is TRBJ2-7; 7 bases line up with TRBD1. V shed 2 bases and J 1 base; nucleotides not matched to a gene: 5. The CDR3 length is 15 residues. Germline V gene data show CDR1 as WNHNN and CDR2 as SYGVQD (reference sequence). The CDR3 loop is CASSEGQEPSYEQYF. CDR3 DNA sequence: TGCGCCAGCAGTGAGGGACAGGAACCTTCCTACGAGCAGTACTTC.